What follows are 29 T cell receptor beta chains derived from one specimen sequenced in a study of blood T cell repertoires in COVID-19 (dated by TCRdb to between 2020 and 2021). The library was made by the immunoSEQ multiplex PCR assay. The table comes from immuneACCESS by way of TCRdb, which keeps in-frame sequences with V and J called. Part of the clones is missing from these tables; in studies checked, under half for an unresolved V gene and the rest for unknown reasons. In all, the sample holds roughly 330,000 clones, and 89% of those were seen once. In total, the top ten clones hold 5% to 7% of the sample. The material sequenced was peripheral blood. These receptor sequences come from a man aged 18 to 29 who had recovered from COVID-19.

The gene calls are TRBV4-1 and TRBJ2-3; 9 bases agree with TRBD2. The CDR3 runs 17 residues. J was trimmed by 0 bases and V by 2 bases; bases with no gene match: 6. The germline gives CDR1 MGHRA, CDR2 YSYEKL. CDR3 amino acids: CASSQQGGGGSTDTQYF. In nucleotides, the CDR3 is TGCGCCAGCAGCCAACAAGGCGGGGGGGGTAGCACAGATACGCAGTATTTT.

This clone is a singleton in its sample. The rearrangement links TRBV4-3 to TRBJ1-2, with a possible D match to TRBD1 (6 bases). The CDR3 is made up of 16 amino acids. Germline CDR1 reads LGHNA; CDR2 reads YSLEER. Trimming shortened V by 1 base and J by 5 bases, and 17 bases separated the two germline ends. CDR3 coding DNA: TGCGCCAGCAGCCAAGCGGCCGGGACACCGTTATATGGCTACACCTTC. It encodes CASSQAAGTPLYGYTF.

The chain has TRBV18 and TRBJ1-3, with unresolved D. CDR1 and CDR2 from the germline V gene are KGHSH and LQKENI. The CDR3 covers 13 residues. V was clipped by 4 bases and J by 0 bases, with 4 bases between them. CDR3: CASSLYSGNTIYF. In DNA, the CDR3 is TGTGCCAGCTCACTTTACTCTGGAAACACCATATATTTT. The whole variable domain, filled in from reference TRBV18 and TRBJ1-3, reads NAGVMQNPRHLVRRRGQEARLRCSPMKGHSHVYWYRQLPEEGLKFMVYLQKENIIDESGMPKERFSAEFPKEGPSILRIQQVVRGDSAAYFCASSLYSGNTIYFGEGSWLTVV.

The chain employs TRBV9 and TRBJ1-2; 7 positions agree with TRBD1. Germline CDR1 and CDR2: SGDLS and YYNGEE. Losses at the gene ends were 0 bases for V and 2 bases for J; bases not matched to a gene: 4. The length of the CDR3 is 15 residues. CDR3: CASSVGSGGNYGYTF. The CDR3 coding sequence is TGTGCCAGCAGCGTAGGGTCAGGGGGGAACTATGGCTACACCTTC.

The V gene is TRBV5-4, the J gene TRBJ1-2; tentative D call: TRBD1 (6 bases). The length of the CDR3 is 15 residues. Per germline, CDR1 SGHNT and CDR2 YYREEE (reference sequence). The V end lost 0 bases, the J end lost 7 bases, and 16 bases lay between the germline ends. The CDR3 DNA follows: TGTGCCAGCAGCTTGGACGGACGGGGGGCGGCTGGCTACACCTTC. This translates into CASSLDGRGAAGYTF.

The chain is built from TRBV27 and TRBJ1-4; D ambiguous. Trimming took 6 bases from V and 8 from J, leaving 16 bases between them. The CDR3 is made up of 14 amino acids. CDR1 is MNHEY, CDR2 SMNVEV, per germline (reference sequence). The CDR3 sequence: CASRVVGANEKLFF. The CDR3 bases are TGTGCCAGCAGAGTTGTAGGAGCCAACGAAAAACTGTTTTTT.

CDR3: CSFRTGLGTEAFF. Here the CDR3 DNA reads TGCAGCTTTAGGACAGGGTTGGGCACTGAAGCTTTCTTT. The rearrangement uses TRBV29-1 and TRBJ1-1; 8 bases map to TRBD1. The CDR3 has 13 residues. In germline, CDR1 is SQVTM, CDR2 ANQGSEA. Trimming took 8 bases from V and 4 from J; bases not matched to a gene: 9.

The rearrangement uses TRBV5-1 and TRBJ2-3; D is unclear. Looked up from germline, CDR1 is SGHRS and CDR2 is YFSETQ. The CDR3 is 17 amino acids. The V end lost 1 base, the J end lost 0 bases, and 15 bases lay between the germline ends. The CDR3 DNA sequence: TGCGCCAGCAGCTTGCTTCCCTGGGCGAGCAGCACAGATACGCAGTATTTT. As protein: CASSLLPWASSTDTQYF.

This chain connects TRBV11-2 to TRBJ2-7; D uncertain. V lost 1 base and J lost 2, with 6 bases in between. The CDR3 length is 13 residues. Per the germline V gene, CDR1 is SGHAT and CDR2 is FQNNGV. This chain's CDR3 is CASSLGWPYEQYF. CDR3 bases: TGTGCCAGCAGCTTAGGTTGGCCCTACGAGCAGTACTTC. Drawing the rest from reference TRBV11-2 and TRBJ2-7, the complete variable domain is EAGVAQSPRYKIIEKRQSVAFWCNPISGHATLYWYQQILGQGPKLLIQFQNNGVVDDSQLPKDRFSAERLKGVDSTLKIQPAKLEDSAVYLCASSLGWPYEQYFGPGTRLTVT.

This chain connects TRBV29-1 to TRBJ1-1; 8 positions match TRBD1. Germline V gives CDR1 SQVTM, CDR2 ANQGSEA. The CDR3 totals 12 residues. J lost 2 bases, V lost 6 bases, and 2 bases had no gene match. The CDR3 here is CSVGQGNTEAFF. The CDR3, as DNA: TGCAGCGTCGGACAGGGAAACACTGAAGCTTTCTTT. Filled out from reference TRBV29-1 and TRBJ1-1, the complete variable domain reads SAVISQKPSRDICQRGTSLTIQCQVDSQVTMMFWYRQQPGQSLTLIATANQGSEATYESGFVIDKFPISRPNLTFSTLTVSNMSPEDSSIYLCSVGQGNTEAFFGQGTRLTVV.

The chain recombines TRBV19 with TRBJ2-1, with a weak D call TRBD2 (5 bases). This CDR3 contains 15 residues. Looked up from germline, CDR1 is LNHDA and CDR2 is SQIVND (reference sequence). The V end lost 5 bases, the J end lost 3 bases, and 14 bases lay between the germline ends. CDR3 bases: TGTGCCAGTAGTGACACGCTGGCGGGCTACAATGAGCAGTTCTTC. Its protein product is CASSDTLAGYNEQFF.

The chain carries TRBV5-1 and TRBJ2-5; TRBD1 matches 7 bases. Germline lookup yields CDR1 SGHRS and CDR2 YFSETQ. J lost 5 bases, V lost 0 bases, and 7 bases had no gene match. The CDR3 is made up of 15 amino acids. The CDR3 region has the DNA TGCGCCAGCAGCTTGGCTTACAGGGGCGGGGAGACCCAGTACTTC. Translation gives CASSLAYRGGETQYF.

The chain employs TRBV7-9 and TRBJ2-1; unclear D gene. The CDR3 runs 14 residues. Trimming cost V 0 bases and J 3 bases, with 6 bases left between them. Per the germline V gene, CDR1 is SEHNR and CDR2 is FQNEAQ (reference sequence). The CDR3 loop reads CASSLAPLYNEQFF. The CDR3 DNA is TGTGCCAGCAGCTTAGCCCCCCTCTACAATGAGCAGTTCTTC.

This clone was observed a single time. V gene TRBV5-1 combines with J gene TRBJ2-3; 7 bases agree with TRBD1. V was clipped by 0 bases and J by 0 bases; unmatched bases: 7. The CDR3 runs to 17 residues. CDR1 and CDR2 from the germline V gene are SGHRS and YFSETQ. CDR3 region: CASSLGGQSTSTDTQYF. The CDR3, as DNA: TGCGCCAGCAGCTTGGGGGGACAGTCAACTAGCACAGATACGCAGTATTTT. Combining the CDR3 with reference TRBV5-1 and TRBJ2-3 gives the whole variable domain KAGVTQTPRYLIKTRGQQVTLSCSPISGHRSVSWYQQTPGQGLQFLFEYFSETQRNKGNFPGRFSGRQFSNSRSEMNVSTLELGDSALYLCASSLGGQSTSTDTQYFGPGTRLTVL.

The chain is built from TRBV29-1 and TRBJ1-2; 7 bases line up with TRBD1. Germline CDR1 and CDR2: SQVTM and ANQGSEA. This CDR3 has 17 amino acids. Trimming removed 2 bases from V and 2 bases from J; junction bases left unmatched: 14. This CDR3 reads CSVELFGTAKSNYGYTF. The CDR3 DNA reads as TGCAGCGTTGAATTATTCGGGACAGCTAAATCGAACTATGGCTACACCTTC.

This chain joins TRBV6-5 and TRBJ2-7; weak D call: TRBD2 (5 bases). Deletions cut 7 bases from V and 0 bases from J, with 13 bases between. This CDR3 is 14 amino acids long. CDR1 is MNHEY, CDR2 SVGAGI, per germline. The CDR3 DNA is TGTGCCAGCACCGTATACCGGGACTCCTACGAGCAGTACTTC. This gives the protein CASTVYRDSYEQYF.

This chain joins TRBV6-2 or TRBV6-3 and TRBJ2-7; D not resolved. The CDR3 covers 12 residues. V lost 5 bases and J 3 bases, leaving 8 bases between the germline ends. Looked up from germline, CDR1 is MNHEY and CDR2 is SVGEGT. CDR3 DNA: TGTGCCAGCAGTGATAGAGGCTACGAGCAGTACTTC. This gives the protein CASSDRGYEQYF.

V is TRBV10-1 and J is TRBJ2-1; a possible D gene is TRBD2 (6 bases). V lost 0 bases to trimming and J lost 2 bases, with 11 bases between them. The germline CDR1 and CDR2 sequences are WNHNN and SYGVQD (reference sequence). CDR3 size: 16 residues. This CDR3 is CASSESGGGAYNEQFF. CDR3 sequence (DNA): TGCGCCAGCAGTGAGTCGGGTGGAGGGGCCTACAATGAGCAGTTCTTC.

J is TRBJ2-3 and V is TRBV7-3, with 9 bases aligning to TRBD2. Looked up from germline, CDR1 is SGHTA and CDR2 is FQGTGA. This CDR3 comprises 15 residues. Trimming removed 8 bases from V and 4 bases from J; junction bases left unmatched: 10. The CDR3 nucleotides read TGTGCCAGCGGAAAGGGCGGGAGGGCCGCAGATACGCAGTATTTT. Translation: CASGKGGRAADTQYF.

J is TRBJ1-1 and V is TRBV5-1; possible D gene TRBD1, 6 bases. There are 14 residues in the CDR3. Trimming shortened V by 3 bases and J by 4 bases, and 13 bases separated the two germline ends. CDR1 is SGHRS, CDR2 YFSETQ, per germline. The CDR3 coding sequence is TGCGCCAGCAGCTCTGAACAGGGCTTCACTGAAGCTTTCTTT. It is translated as CASSSEQGFTEAFF.

A single count supports this clone. The chain has TRBV3-1 (or the pseudogene TRBV3-2) and TRBJ1-6; 9 bases line up with TRBD1. J lost 10 bases, V lost 2 bases, and 3 bases had no gene match. Germline V gives CDR1 LGHDT, CDR2 YNNKEL (reference sequence). This CDR3 is built from 14 residues. CDR3 nucleotides: TGTGCCAGCAGCCAACGGACAGGGGACTCACCCCTCCACTTT. Protein: CASSQRTGDSPLHF.

This chain uses TRBV9 with TRBJ2-2; 10 bases align to TRBD2. Germline CDR1 reads SGDLS; CDR2 reads YYNGEE. The CDR3 runs 14 residues. The V and J ends lost 4 bases and 7 bases, in that order; junction bases with no gene match: 4. CDR3 sequence: CASSPSGRGGELFF. The CDR3 nucleotides read TGTGCCAGCAGCCCGAGCGGGAGGGGCGGGGAGCTGTTTTTT.

The chain employs TRBV13 and TRBJ2-1; a weak D match, TRBD2 (7 bases). CDR3 size: 13 residues. Deletions cut 0 bases from V and 12 bases from J, with 12 bases between. CDR1 and CDR2 from the germline V gene are PRHDT and FYEKMQ (reference sequence). This CDR3 reads CASSLGGGPLQFF. Written as DNA, the CDR3 is TGTGCCAGCAGCTTAGGCGGGGGGCCCTTGCAGTTCTTC.

The rearrangement uses TRBV24-1 and TRBJ2-7; the match to TRBD1 covers 8 bases. Germline V gives CDR1 KGHDR, CDR2 SFDVKD. Trimming took 0 bases from V and 9 from J; bases not matched to a gene: 12. The length of the CDR3 is 16 residues. The DNA of the CDR3 is TGTGCCACCAGTGATTTGGGACAGGGAAACGGTCGTGGGCAGTACTTC. Its translation is CATSDLGQGNGRGQYF.

V gene TRBV19 combines with J gene TRBJ1-6, with D possibly being TRBD1 (6 bases). Germline V gives CDR1 LNHDA, CDR2 SQIVND (reference sequence). This CDR3 spans 14 amino acids. The V end lost 7 bases, the J end lost 7 bases, and 14 bases lay between the germline ends. The CDR3 DNA sequence: TGTGCCAGTACTCTCGGGACAACGAATTCACCCCTCCACTTT. The encoded protein is CASTLGTTNSPLHF.

This chain joins TRBV15 and TRBJ2-5; 9 positions match TRBD1. J gave up 7 bases and V 4 bases, and 4 bases lay outside the gene matches. The CDR3 is 13 amino acids. CDR1 is LNHNV and CDR2 is YYDKDF in the germline V gene (reference sequence). The CDR3 is CATSKQGAGTQYF. Written as DNA, the CDR3 is TGTGCCACCAGCAAACAGGGGGCAGGGACCCAGTACTTC.

This sequence joins TRBV15 and TRBJ1-1; 12 nucleotides line up with TRBD1. The germline V gene encodes CDR1 LNHNV and CDR2 YYDKDF (reference sequence). J was trimmed by 6 bases and V by 3 bases; bases with no gene match: 5. CDR3 size: 15 residues. DNA for the CDR3: TGTGCCACCAGCAGTCCGGGACAGGGGGCCCCTGAAGCTTTCTTT. Translation gives CATSSPGQGAPEAFF.

J is TRBJ2-5 and V is TRBV7-8; D ambiguous. Trimming pared 2 bases from V and 0 bases from J, leaving 7 bases between. This CDR3 spans 14 amino acids. Per germline, CDR1 SGHVS and CDR2 FQNEAQ. The CDR3 nucleotides are TGTGCCAGCAGCTTACCCTCTTACCAAGAGACCCAGTACTTC. Encoded protein: CASSLPSYQETQYF.

This chain links TRBV25-1 with TRBJ1-2; D may be TRBD1 (5 bases). Looked up from germline, CDR1 is MGHDK and CDR2 is SYGVNS. The CDR3 sequence is 13 residues long. Trimming took 2 bases from V and 4 from J, leaving 8 bases between them. This chain's CDR3 is CASSEQGGYGYTF. The CDR3 DNA reads as TGTGCCAGCAGTGAACAGGGTGGCTATGGCTACACCTTC.